This T cell receptor beta chain came from a study of T cells in Graves' hyperthyroidism and ophthalmopathy. Germline V gene data show CDR1 as MDHEN and CDR2 as SYDVKM. CDR3 length: 14 residues. The V gene lost 7 bases and the J gene lost 4 bases, with 16 bases spanning the gap. RNA transcripts yielded amplified TCR beta CDR3 regions. RT-PCR in the first round (using the HTBI primer set) targeted the TCR CDR3. TCRdb passed the multiplex PCR reads through MiXCR, listing each CDR3 protein once. This table holds 250,000 to 350,000 distinct CDR3 sequences, roughly 20% found once. Each diagnosis drew on symptoms, thyroxine, TRAb, thyroid ultrasound and orbital computed tomography findings. This clonotype was seen repeatedly, ten times or more.

The sequenced material came from blood. This receptor was taken from a man aged 25-45 years with Graves' ophthalmopathy. The genes are TRBV28 and TRBJ1-1; maybe TRBD1 (5 bases). The CDR3, as DNA: TGTGCCAGCACCCTGACCGACAGAATCACTGAAGCTTTCTTT. It specifies CASTLTDRITEAFF.